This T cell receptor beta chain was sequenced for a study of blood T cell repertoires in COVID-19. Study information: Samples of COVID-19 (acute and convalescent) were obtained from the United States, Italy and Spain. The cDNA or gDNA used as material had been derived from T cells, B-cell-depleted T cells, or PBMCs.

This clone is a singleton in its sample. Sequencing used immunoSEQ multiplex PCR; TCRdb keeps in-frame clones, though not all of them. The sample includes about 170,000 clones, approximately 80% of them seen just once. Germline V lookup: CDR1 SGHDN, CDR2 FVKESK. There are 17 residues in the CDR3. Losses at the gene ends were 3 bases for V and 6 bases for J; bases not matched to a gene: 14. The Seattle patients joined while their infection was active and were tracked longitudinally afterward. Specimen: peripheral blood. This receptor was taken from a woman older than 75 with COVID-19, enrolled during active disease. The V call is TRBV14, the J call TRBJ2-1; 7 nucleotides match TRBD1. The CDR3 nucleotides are TGTGCCAGCAGCCAGGGCTGGGGACAGACAGTTCGCAATGAGCAGTTCTTC. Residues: CASSQGWGQTVRNEQFF. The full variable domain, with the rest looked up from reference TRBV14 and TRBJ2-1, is EAGVTQFPSHSVIEKGQTVTLRCDPISGHDNLYWYRRVMGKEIKFLLHFVKESKQDESGMPNNRFLAERTGGTYSTLKVQPAELEDSGVYFCASSQGWGQTVRNEQFFGPGTRLTVL.